This T cell receptor beta chain comes out of a study of beta chain features in type 1 diabetes. Study conclusions and caveats: Comparison showed that naive, central memory and Treg TCRB repertoires appeared more similar among patients than among healthy donors. A moderate, significant TCRB CDR3 shortening appeared in type 1 diabetes across four CD4+ subsets.

Concerning this clone: What it binds is not known.

Expressed TCRB transcripts were sequenced because the entire RNA isolate underwent reverse transcription. Deep immunoSEQ sequencing covered naive, central memory and regulatory T cell samples. Measured with immunoSEQ multiplex PCR; TCRdb has only the in-frame clones, and not every one. The table lists 300,000 or so clones, over 11% of them singletons. Germline V lookup: CDR1 SEHNR, CDR2 FQNEAQ (reference sequence). V shed 5 bases and J shed 3 bases, with 11 bases lying between them. There are 14 residues in the CDR3. Averaging approximately 110 mL, one heparinised blood draw came from each individual donor. The authors sorted CD4+ naive, central memory, regulatory and stem cell-like memory cells via CD45RO/CCR7/CD25/CD127/CD95/CD27.

The receptor was isolated from a young man with type 1 diabetes. The sequenced material came from naive CD4+ T cells from blood. The gene calls are TRBV7-9 and TRBJ2-1; D is perhaps TRBD1 (5 bases). The CDR3 sequence is CASSERQNYNEQFF. The CDR3 bases are TGTGCCAGCAGCGAGCGACAGAACTACAATGAGCAGTTCTTC.